This TCR beta chain is drawn from a study of technical replicates of blood from a few donors. Sequencing used immunoSEQ multiplex PCR; TCRdb keeps in-frame clones, though not all of them. The data contain 91,000 or so clones, roughly 96% of them singletons. The sequencing sample was made of T cells isolated from PBMCs. This clonotype originated in a human donor in good health.

The CDR3 loop reads CASSPAGLAGELFF. Here the CDR3 DNA reads TGTGCCAGCAGCCCGGCGGGCCTGGCCGGGGAGCTGTTTTTT. The chain joins TRBV7-9 to TRBJ2-2, with a weak D call TRBD2 (5 bases). This CDR3 is 14 amino acids long. The ends were cut back, 5 bases at V and 6 bases at J, with 13 bases in the middle. Per the germline V gene, CDR1 is SEHNR and CDR2 is FQNEAQ (reference sequence).